Reported below is one T cell receptor (beta chain). Its antigen remains unidentified. Between the trimmed V and J ends, which lost 4 bases and 0 bases, there was a span of 15 bases. CDR1 is MNHNS, CDR2 SASEGT, per germline. The CDR3 extends over 16 amino acids. These data are taken from a study of response to subunit inactivated influenza vaccine. The study's findings and limits: The authors put forward the suggestion that each seasonal influenza vaccination may bring in only a limited number of new T cells.

MiXCR, applied by TCRdb to the RT-PCR reads, yields one record per CDR3 protein. The repertoire holds 650,000 to 850,000 distinct CDR3 sequences, with approximately 14% as singletons. The source was PBMCs from blood, collected 14 to 15 days before vaccination. This TCR derives from a man over 45 who received an inactivated influenza vaccine. This chain joins TRBV6-1 and TRBJ1-1; a possible D gene is TRBD1 (6 bases). CDR3: CASSAAAGGLNTEAFF. The CDR3 DNA is TGTGCCAGCAGTGCGGCTGCGGGGGGGCTGAACACTGAAGCTTTCTTT.